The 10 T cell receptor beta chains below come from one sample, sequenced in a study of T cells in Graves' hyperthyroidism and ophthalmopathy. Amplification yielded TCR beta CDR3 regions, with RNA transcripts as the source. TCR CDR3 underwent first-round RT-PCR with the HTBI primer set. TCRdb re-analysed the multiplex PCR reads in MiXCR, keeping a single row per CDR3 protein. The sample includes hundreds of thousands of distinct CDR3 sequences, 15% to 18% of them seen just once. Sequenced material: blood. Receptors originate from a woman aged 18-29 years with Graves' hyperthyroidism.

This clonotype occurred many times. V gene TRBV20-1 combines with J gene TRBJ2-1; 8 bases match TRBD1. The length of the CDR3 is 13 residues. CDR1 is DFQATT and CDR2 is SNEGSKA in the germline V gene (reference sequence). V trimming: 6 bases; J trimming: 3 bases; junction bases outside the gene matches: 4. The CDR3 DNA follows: TGCAGTGCCCCGGGGACAGGCTACAATGAGCAGTTCTTC. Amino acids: CSAPGTGYNEQFF.

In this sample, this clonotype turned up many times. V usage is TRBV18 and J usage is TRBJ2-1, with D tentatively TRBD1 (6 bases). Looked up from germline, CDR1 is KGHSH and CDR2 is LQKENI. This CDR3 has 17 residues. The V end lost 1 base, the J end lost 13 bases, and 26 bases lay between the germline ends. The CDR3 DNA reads TGTGCCAGCTCACCACGCAGGGGCAAAGGAGAATCGGGATTACAGTTCTTC. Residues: CASSPRRGKGESGLQFF.

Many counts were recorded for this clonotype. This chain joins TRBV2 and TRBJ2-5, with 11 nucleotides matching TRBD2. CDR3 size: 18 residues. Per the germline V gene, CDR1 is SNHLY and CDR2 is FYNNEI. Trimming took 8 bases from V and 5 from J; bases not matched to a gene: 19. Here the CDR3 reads CASFSGVFLAGGRETQYF. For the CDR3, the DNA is TGTGCCAGCTTCAGTGGTGTTTTTCTAGCGGGGGGACGGGAGACCCAGTACTTC.

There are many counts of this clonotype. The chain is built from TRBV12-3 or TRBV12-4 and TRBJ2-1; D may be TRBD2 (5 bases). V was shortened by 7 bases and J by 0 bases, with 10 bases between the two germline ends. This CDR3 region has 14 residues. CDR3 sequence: CASTSSSSYNEQFF. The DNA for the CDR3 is TGTGCCAGCACTAGCAGCAGCTCCTACAATGAGCAGTTCTTC.

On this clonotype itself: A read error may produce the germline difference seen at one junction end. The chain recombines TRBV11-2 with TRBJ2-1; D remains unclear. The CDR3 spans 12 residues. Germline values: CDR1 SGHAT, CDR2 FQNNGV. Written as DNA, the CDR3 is TGTGCCGGCAGCTTATCCGGAGAAGAGCAGTTCTTC. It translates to CAGSLSGEEQFF. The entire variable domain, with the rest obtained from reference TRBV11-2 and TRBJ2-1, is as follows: EAGVAQSPRYKIIEKRQSVAFWCNPISGHATLYWYQQILGQGPKLLIQFQNNGVVDDSQLPKDRFSAERLKGVDSTLKIQPAKLEDSAVYLCAGSLSGEEQFFGPGTRLTVL.

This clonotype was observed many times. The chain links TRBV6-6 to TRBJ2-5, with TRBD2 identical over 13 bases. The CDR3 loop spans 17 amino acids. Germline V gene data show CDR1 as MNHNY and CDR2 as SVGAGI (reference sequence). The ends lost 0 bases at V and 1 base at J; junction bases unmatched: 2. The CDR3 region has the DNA TGTGCCAGCAGTTACTCACGGACTAGCGGGAGCCAAGAGACCCAGTACTTC. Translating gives CASSYSRTSGSQETQYF.

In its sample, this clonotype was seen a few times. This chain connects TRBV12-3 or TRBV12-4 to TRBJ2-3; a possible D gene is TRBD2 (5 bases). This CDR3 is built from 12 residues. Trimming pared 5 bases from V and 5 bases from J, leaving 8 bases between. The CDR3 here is CASSEAGDTQYF. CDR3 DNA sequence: TGTGCCAGCAGTGAGGCGGGAGATACGCAGTATTTT.

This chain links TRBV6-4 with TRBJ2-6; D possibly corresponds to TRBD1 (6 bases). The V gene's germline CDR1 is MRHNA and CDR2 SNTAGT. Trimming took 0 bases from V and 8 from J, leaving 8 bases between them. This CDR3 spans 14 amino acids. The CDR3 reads CASSDSQGSNVLTF. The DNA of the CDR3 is TGTGCCAGCAGTGACTCACAGGGATCCAACGTCCTGACTTTC.

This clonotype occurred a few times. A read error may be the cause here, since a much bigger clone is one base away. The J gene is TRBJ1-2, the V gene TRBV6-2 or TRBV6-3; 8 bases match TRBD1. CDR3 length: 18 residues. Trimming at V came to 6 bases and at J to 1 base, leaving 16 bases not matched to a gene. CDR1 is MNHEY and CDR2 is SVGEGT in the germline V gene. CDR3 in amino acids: CASSGTSGQVLLNYGYTF. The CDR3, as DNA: TGTGCCAGCAGCGGAACGTCGGGACAGGTCCTTCTTAACTATGGCTACACCTTC.

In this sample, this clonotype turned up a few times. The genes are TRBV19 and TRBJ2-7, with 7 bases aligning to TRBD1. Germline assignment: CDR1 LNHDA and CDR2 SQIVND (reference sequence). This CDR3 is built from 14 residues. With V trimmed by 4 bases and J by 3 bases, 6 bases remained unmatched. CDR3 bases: TGTGCCAGTAGTACAGGGGGTTCACTCTACGAGCAGTACTTC. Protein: CASSTGGSLYEQYF. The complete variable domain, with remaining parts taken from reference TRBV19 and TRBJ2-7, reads DGGITQSPKYLFRKEGQNVTLSCEQNLNHDAMYWYRQDPGQGLRLIYYSQIVNDFQKGDIAEGYSVSREKKESFPLTVTSAQKNPTAFYLCASSTGGSLYEQYFGPGTRLTVT.